The 10 T cell receptor beta chains given below trace back to one sample, sequenced in a study of blood T cells in healthy people across ages. Primers used in a second PCR of roughly 6 to 12 cycles were a sample-barcoded 5' primer and a J-beta primer mix. TCRdb reprocessed the 5' RACE reads via MiXCR and lists one record per CDR3 protein. The table includes some 1,800,000 distinct CDR3 sequences, 35% to 50% detected once. Specimen: blood. The receptor set was obtained from a human donor in good health.

The V and J genes are TRBV27 and TRBJ2-1; 7 bases are shared with TRBD2. Trimming took 5 bases from V and 4 from J; bases not matched to a gene: 8. CDR3 length: 15 amino acids. The germline CDR1 and CDR2 sequences are MNHEY and SMNVEV (reference sequence). In nucleotides, the CDR3 is TGTGCCAGCAGTCGACCAGGACTAGAATACAATGAGCAGTTCTTC. It translates to CASSRPGLEYNEQFF.

This sequence joins TRBV5-1 and TRBJ2-1; 10 nucleotides line up with TRBD2. Trimming at V came to 3 bases and at J to 9 bases, leaving 21 bases not matched to a gene. The CDR3 is made up of 19 amino acids. From germline, CDR1 is SGHRS and CDR2 YFSETQ. CDR3 nucleotide sequence: TGCGCCAGCAGCTCTGACTCGCCCTCGAGAGCGGGGGGGCCGGGTGAGCAGTTCTTC. Protein sequence: CASSSDSPSRAGGPGEQFF. Together with reference TRBV5-1 and TRBJ2-1, the CDR3 gives the full variable domain: KAGVTQTPRYLIKTRGQQVTLSCSPISGHRSVSWYQQTPGQGLQFLFEYFSETQRNKGNFPGRFSGRQFSNSRSEMNVSTLELGDSALYLCASSSDSPSRAGGPGEQFFGPGTRLTVL.

The chain uses TRBV9 and TRBJ2-1; the D is unclear. This CDR3 has 13 residues. Trimming left V 4 bases short and J 4 bases short, with 9 bases between. CDR1 SGDLS and CDR2 YYNGEE come from the germline V gene. The CDR3 loop reads CASSSLDYNEQFF. DNA for the CDR3: TGTGCCAGCAGCTCGTTAGATTACAATGAGCAGTTCTTC. Full variable domain (missing parts from reference TRBV9 and TRBJ2-1): DSGVTQTPKHLITATGQRVTLRCSPRSGDLSVYWYQQSLDQGLQFLIQYYNGEERAKGNILERFSAQQFPDLHSELNLSSLELGDSALYFCASSSLDYNEQFFGPGTRLTVL.

The chain carries TRBV27 and TRBJ2-5, with TRBD2 matching 8 bases. V dropped 3 bases and J dropped 4; count of bases not matched to a gene: 7. The CDR3 is 15 amino acids. Germline V gene data show CDR1 as MNHEY and CDR2 as SMNVEV (reference sequence). For the CDR3, the DNA is TGTGCCAGCAGTTTGCGCCCGCTAGCGGGAGAGACCCAGTACTTC. Amino acid sequence: CASSLRPLAGETQYF.

The J gene is TRBJ1-2, the V gene TRBV9, with TRBD1 as a possible D gene (6 bases). This CDR3 comprises 14 residues. With 0 bases removed from V and 6 bases from J, the gap between germline ends came to 12 bases. CDR1 is SGDLS and CDR2 is YYNGEE in the germline V gene. The CDR3 region has the DNA TGTGCCAGCAGCGTAGCTAGCCAGGGGAATGGCTACACCTTC. Translated: CASSVASQGNGYTF.

The chain combines TRBV10-2 with TRBJ2-1; tentative D call: TRBD1 (5 bases). CDR1 WSHSY and CDR2 SAAADI come from the germline V gene. Trimming pared 6 bases from V and 0 bases from J, leaving 15 bases between. The CDR3 totals 16 residues. DNA for the CDR3: TGCGCCAGCAGACCATTCAGACAGAGCTCCTACAATGAGCAGTTCTTC. Its translation is CASRPFRQSSYNEQFF.

This clonotype was observed a few times. The chain is built from TRBV6-6 and TRBJ1-5; D perhaps matches TRBD1 (6 bases). Germline V gene lookup returns CDR1 MNHNY and CDR2 SVGAGI (reference sequence). Trimming shortened V by 3 bases and J by 4 bases, and 13 bases separated the two germline ends. This CDR3 contains 15 residues. The CDR3 DNA reads TGTGCCAGCAGTTATTATCAGGGGCTGAATCAGCCCCAGCATTTT. Its protein product is CASSYYQGLNQPQHF.

V gene TRBV15 combines with J gene TRBJ1-2; the match to TRBD1 covers 7 bases. Germline V lookup: CDR1 LNHNV, CDR2 YYDKDF (reference sequence). CDR3 length: 16 residues. Germline trimming cut 0 bases from V and 4 bases from J; bases unmatched to any gene: 8. The CDR3 DNA reads as TGTGCCACCAGCAGAGAGGGACAGACCAACCCCTATGGCTACACCTTC. Amino acids: CATSREGQTNPYGYTF.

This chain connects TRBV7-8 to TRBJ1-1; D remains ambiguous. The germline V gene has CDR1 SGHVS and CDR2 FQNEAQ. The CDR3 spans 16 residues. The ends were cut back, 5 bases at V and 4 bases at J, with 20 bases in the middle. CDR3 nucleotide sequence: TGTGCCAGCAGCCCACGACGGATGGCCCCGAGCACTGAAGCTTTCTTT. This sequence encodes CASSPRRMAPSTEAFF.

V gene TRBV20-1 combines with J gene TRBJ2-4; D could derive from TRBD1 or TRBD2 (6 bases each). Germline assignment: CDR1 DFQATT and CDR2 SNEGSKA (reference sequence). The CDR3 runs to 20 residues. The V end was cut by 0 bases, the J end by 0 bases, with 24 bases between. The CDR3 is CSAREPPPGGAWVAKNIQYF. CDR3 sequence (DNA): TGCAGTGCTAGAGAGCCACCCCCCGGGGGCGCATGGGTAGCCAAAAACATTCAGTACTTC.